The 30 T cell receptor beta chains below all came from one sample that was sequenced in a study of cytomegalovirus exposure and HLA in healthy donors. The PCR ran on 60 Vbeta and 13 Jbeta primers. Only in-frame clones appear in the TCRdb table, and some are missing; sequencing was by immunoSEQ multiplex PCR. The table has 90,000 or so clones, more than 65% seen once; the top ten hold 16%. Sequenced sample: PBMCs. The origin of the receptors is a woman younger than 35 in good health and CMV-seropositive.

V and J are TRBV6-1 and TRBJ1-5; 7 bases are a match to TRBD1. The CDR3 runs 19 residues. V lost 3 bases to trimming and J lost 0 bases; unmatched junction nucleotides: 14. Germline CDR1 reads MNHNS; CDR2 reads SASEGT. The CDR3 DNA follows: TGTGCCAGCAGTGATCCCCGGGACAGAAGCTTCGATAGCAATCAGCCCCAGCATTTT. It translates to CASSDPRDRSFDSNQPQHF.

This clone appeared a single time. The rearrangement joins TRBV18 to TRBJ2-3, with a tentative D call TRBD2 (6 bases). The V end was cut by 3 bases, the J end by 5 bases, with 9 bases between. Germline V lookup: CDR1 KGHSH, CDR2 LQKENI. The CDR3 runs 13 residues. The CDR3 DNA reads as TGTGCCAGCTCACCGACTAGGGGAGATACGCAGTATTTT. Translation gives CASSPTRGDTQYF.

V is TRBV6-5 and J is TRBJ1-2; 7 bases align to TRBD1. V was clipped by 6 bases and J by 7 bases; unmatched bases: 14. This CDR3 has 15 residues. The germline V gene has CDR1 MNHEY and CDR2 SVGAGI. This chain's CDR3 is CASSETSTGAFGYTF. DNA of the CDR3: TGTGCCAGCAGCGAAACGTCTACAGGGGCATTTGGCTACACCTTC.

V usage is TRBV5-1 and J usage is TRBJ2-3, with D tentatively TRBD2 (6 bases). V was pared by 3 bases and J by 0 bases, with 11 bases between. The germline V gene encodes CDR1 SGHRS and CDR2 YFSETQ. The CDR3 loop spans 15 amino acids. This CDR3 reads CASSSGEVSTDTQYF. CDR3 coding DNA: TGCGCCAGCAGCTCCGGGGAGGTTAGCACAGATACGCAGTATTTT.

A few counts support this clone. CDR3 DNA: TGTGCCTGCGACAGGGAGAATTCACCCCTCCACTTT. Translating it yields CACDRENSPLHF. The chain uses TRBV30 and TRBJ1-6; 7 bases are shared with TRBD1. Trimming took 6 bases from V and 7 from J; bases not matched to a gene: 3. Germline V gene data show CDR1 as GTSNPN and CDR2 as SVGIG (reference sequence). This CDR3 is built from 12 residues.

The chain employs TRBV2 and TRBJ2-1; 8 positions agree with TRBD2. Losses at the gene ends were 8 bases for V and 5 bases for J; bases not matched to a gene: 5. CDR3 length equals 13 residues. Germline V gives CDR1 SNHLY, CDR2 FYNNEI. Here the CDR3 DNA reads TGTGCCAGCTCCCTAGCGGGTAACAATGAGCAGTTCTTC. This sequence encodes CASSLAGNNEQFF.

CDR3 sequence (DNA): TGTGCCCGGGTCTGGAGGGTATGTAGACAGCCCCAGCATTTT. It yields the protein CARVWRVCRQPQHF. The rearrangement links TRBV6-4 to TRBJ1-5; the D is unclear. The V gene's germline CDR1 is MRHNA and CDR2 SNTAGT. Trimming pared 11 bases from V and 7 bases from J, leaving 21 bases between. The CDR3 consists of 14 residues.

The chain recombines TRBV4-3 with TRBJ1-6; D might be TRBD1 (5 bases). The CDR3 totals 15 residues. Germline loops: CDR1 LGHNA, CDR2 YSLEER. V shed 0 bases and J shed 10 bases, with 13 bases lying between them. The CDR3 coding sequence is TGCGCCAGCAGCCAAGAAGAGCAGGGCTACTCACCCCTCCACTTT. It translates to CASSQEEQGYSPLHF.

As concerns this clone: The germline gene is not matched at one end of the junction; a read error may be the cause. This chain uses TRBV5-1 with TRBJ1-2; D unresolved. From germline, CDR1 is SGHRS and CDR2 YFSETQ. CDR3 length: 13 residues. The CDR3 sequence is CASSLLGSYVYTF. As DNA, the CDR3 is TGCGCCAGCAGCTTATTAGGGAGCTATGTCTACACCTTC. Complete variable domain (other parts from reference TRBV5-1 and TRBJ1-2): KAGVTQTPRYLIKTRGQQVTLSCSPISGHRSVSWYQQTPGQGLQFLFEYFSETQRNKGNFPGRFSGRQFSNSRSEMNVSTLELGDSALYLCASSLLGSYVYTFGSGTRLTVV.

V and J are TRBV28 and TRBJ1-5, with D possibly TRBD1 on 6 matching bases. V was trimmed by 6 bases and J by 3 bases, leaving 12 bases between them. The CDR3 spans 14 residues. The germline CDR1 and CDR2 sequences are MDHEN and SYDVKM. CDR3 DNA: TGTGCCAGCAGAGGGGGGGCTACCAATCAGCCCCAGCATTTT. Translation gives CASRGGATNQPQHF.

The chain carries TRBV29-1 and TRBJ1-6, with TRBD1 as a possible D gene (6 bases). This CDR3 has 13 residues. Trimming took 4 bases from V and 10 from J, leaving 14 bases between them. Germline V CDR1 and CDR2: SQVTM, ANQGSEA. CDR3 nucleotides: TGCAGCGTTGCAGACAGGTCTAACTCACCCCTCCACTTT. It encodes CSVADRSNSPLHF.

This sequence joins TRBV5-1 and TRBJ2-7, with D possibly matching TRBD2 (6 bases). This CDR3 contains 12 residues. Trimming cost V 4 bases and J 1 base, with 6 bases left between them. Germline CDR1 and CDR2: SGHRS and YFSETQ. CDR3 sequence: CASSRGSYEQYF. The CDR3 nucleotides are TGCGCCAGCAGCCGGGGGTCCTACGAGCAGTACTTC.

This chain connects TRBV7-9 to TRBJ1-2, with 12 bases lining up with TRBD1. CDR3 length equals 14 residues. V lost 3 bases, J lost 8 bases, and 4 bases stayed unmatched. Germline CDR1 is SEHNR and CDR2 is FQNEAQ (reference sequence). The CDR3 spells CASSFGTGGWGYTF. In DNA, the CDR3 is TGTGCCAGCAGCTTTGGGACAGGGGGCTGGGGCTACACCTTC.

The table lists this clone with a few counts. The rearrangement uses TRBV7-2 and TRBJ1-2; 7 bases agree with TRBD1. V shed 1 base, J shed 8 bases, and the junction held 10 bases outside the gene matches. The CDR3 loop spans 15 amino acids. Germline CDR1 reads SGHTA; CDR2 reads FQGNSA. CDR3 DNA sequence: TGTGCCAGCAGCTTAGAGGGGACAGCTATTATGGGCTACACCTTC. It is translated as CASSLEGTAIMGYTF.

The CDR3 loop is CASSYWTVSNQPQHF. In DNA, the CDR3 is TGTGCCAGCAGTTACTGGACAGTTAGCAATCAGCCCCAGCATTTT. The rearrangement links TRBV6-6 to TRBJ1-5, with D possibly TRBD1 on 6 matching bases. The CDR3 extends over 15 amino acids. Germline loops: CDR1 MNHNY, CDR2 SVGAGI (reference sequence). V was trimmed by 1 base and J by 0 bases, leaving 7 bases between them.

The chain uses TRBV6-1 and TRBJ2-7, with 11 bases aligning to TRBD2. From germline, CDR1 is MNHNS and CDR2 SASEGT. There are 15 residues in the CDR3. V lost 6 bases, J lost 2 bases, and 6 bases stayed unmatched. The CDR3 loop is CASRVRLAGTYEQYF. CDR3 in DNA: TGTGCCAGCAGGGTTCGACTAGCGGGAACCTACGAGCAGTACTTC.

The chain is built from TRBV4-3 and TRBJ1-2; 7 bases match TRBD1. V trimming: 0 bases; J trimming: 2 bases; junction bases outside the gene matches: 6. Germline CDR1 and CDR2: LGHNA and YSLEER. The CDR3 totals 16 residues. The CDR3 DNA reads TGCGCCAGCAGCCAAGATCTAAGGGGGCGCAACTATGGCTACACCTTC. Protein: CASSQDLRGRNYGYTF.

This chain joins TRBV10-3 and TRBJ2-7; weak D call: TRBD1 (5 bases). Per the germline V gene, CDR1 is ENHRY and CDR2 is SYGVKD. The CDR3 runs to 12 residues. Trimming took off 6 bases at V and 6 bases at J, with 12 bases between the two ends. The CDR3 sequence: CAIRAGKSEQYF. CDR3 sequence (DNA): TGTGCCATCAGGGCAGGGAAAAGCGAGCAGTACTTC.

The V call is TRBV28, the J call TRBJ2-5; weak D call: TRBD2 (6 bases). V was cut by 4 bases and J by 1 base, with 19 bases left in between. CDR1 and CDR2 (germline): MDHEN, SYDVKM. The CDR3 contains 17 residues. The CDR3 DNA is TGTGCCAGCAGTTCTAGAGCGGTTCGGGGACTCCAAGAGACCCAGTACTTC. It is translated as CASSSRAVRGLQETQYF.

The chain links TRBV12-5 to TRBJ2-7; D call uncertain. The CDR3 consists of 11 residues. Trimming pared 6 bases from V and 6 bases from J, leaving 9 bases between. Germline CDR1 is LGHNT and CDR2 is FRNRAP. The CDR3 region has the DNA TGTGCTAGTGGCCATGGCCTCGAGCAGTACTTC. Translating it yields CASGHGLEQYF.

Details on this clone: Mismatch with germline at one junction end may stem from a read error. The V and J genes are TRBV6-5 and TRBJ2-7; maybe TRBD1 (6 bases). This CDR3 is built from 15 residues. From germline, CDR1 is MNHEY and CDR2 SVGAGI. DNA for the CDR3: TGTACCAGCAGTTACTCGGGGACATTGCACTACGAGCAGTACTTC. It is translated as CTSSYSGTLHYEQYF.

The rearrangement joins TRBV13 to TRBJ2-7; the match to TRBD1 covers 9 bases. The V gene end was trimmed by 4 bases and the J gene end by 3 bases; junction bases not matched to a gene: 1. The CDR3 sequence is 13 residues long. Germline V gene sequence: CDR1 PRHDT, CDR2 FYEKMQ (reference sequence). The CDR3 loop is CASSSGQGYEQYF. Here the CDR3 DNA reads TGTGCCAGCAGCTCGGGACAGGGCTACGAGCAGTACTTC.

The CDR3 here is CASSEGLAGGPSPTRNEQFF. CDR3 coding DNA: TGTGCCAGCAGCGAGGGGCTAGCGGGGGGCCCCTCCCCTACGCGAAATGAGCAGTTCTTC. The rearrangement uses TRBV13 and TRBJ2-1, with TRBD2 matching 11 bases. The CDR3 extends over 20 amino acids. Germline-derived CDR1 and CDR2 are PRHDT and FYEKMQ (reference sequence). J gave up 7 bases and V 5 bases, and 22 bases lay outside the gene matches.

The V and J genes are TRBV7-9 and TRBJ2-1; 8 nucleotides match TRBD2. CDR3 length: 16 amino acids. The V segment lost 4 bases and the J segment 6 bases; nucleotides outside the gene matches: 11. From germline, CDR1 is SEHNR and CDR2 FQNEAQ (reference sequence). CDR3 sequence (DNA): TGTGCCAGCAGCTGGACTAGCAAGGGAGTCTTCAATGAGCAGTTCTTC. Its translation: CASSWTSKGVFNEQFF.

In this sample, this clone turned up a few times. The rearrangement uses TRBV5-4 and TRBJ1-6, with D perhaps matching TRBD1 (5 bases). This CDR3 spans 16 amino acids. CDR1 and CDR2 from the germline V gene are SGHNT and YYREEE (reference sequence). V was trimmed by 0 bases and J by 6 bases, leaving 13 bases between them. The CDR3 bases are TGTGCCAGCAGCTTGGTAGCGGGGCTCGGTAATTCACCCCTCCACTTT. This codes for CASSLVAGLGNSPLHF.

The rearrangement links TRBV7-9 to TRBJ1-1; D may be TRBD1 (5 bases). This CDR3 comprises 15 residues. CDR1 is SEHNR, CDR2 FQNEAQ, per germline (reference sequence). The V end lost 6 bases, the J end lost 4 bases, and 18 bases lay between the germline ends. CDR3 amino acids: CASRPPGAPTTEAFF. CDR3 in DNA: TGTGCCAGCAGACCACCTGGGGCTCCGACCACTGAAGCTTTCTTT.

The chain carries TRBV7-2 and TRBJ1-3; D not certain. There are 15 residues in the CDR3. Germline assignment: CDR1 SGHTA and CDR2 FQGNSA. V was trimmed by 1 base and J by 0 bases, leaving 7 bases between them. This CDR3 is CASSLGAGSGNTIYF. The CDR3 nucleotides read TGTGCCAGCAGCTTAGGCGCCGGCTCTGGAAACACCATATATTTT. Full variable domain (rest looked up from reference TRBV7-2 and TRBJ1-3): GAGVSQSPSNKVTEKGKDVELRCDPISGHTALYWYRQSLGQGLEFLIYFQGNSAPDKSGLPSDRFSAERTGGSVSTLTIQRTQQEDSAVYLCASSLGAGSGNTIYFGEGSWLTVV.

The chain employs TRBV7-2 and TRBJ2-3, with 12 bases identical to TRBD2. CDR1 SGHTA and CDR2 FQGNSA come from the germline V gene. The CDR3 runs to 16 residues. Trimming took 2 bases from V and 4 from J; bases not matched to a gene: 4. This chain's CDR3 is CASSLLAGGPPDTQYF. The CDR3 DNA reads as TGTGCCAGCAGCTTACTAGCGGGAGGGCCGCCAGATACGCAGTATTTT.

Only a few counts were recorded for this clone. The V and J genes are TRBV2 and TRBJ1-2; D perhaps matches TRBD1 (5 bases). The CDR3 has 14 amino acids. Germline CDR1 reads SNHLY; CDR2 reads FYNNEI. The V gene lost 8 bases and the J gene lost 4 bases, with 17 bases spanning the gap. In DNA, the CDR3 is TGTGCCAGCGGGGGGTCCTCCTTGCTCTATGGCTACACCTTC. The encoded protein is CASGGSSLLYGYTF.

V usage is TRBV9 and J usage is TRBJ1-2, with TRBD1 matching 7 bases. J gave up 1 base and V 4 bases, and 7 bases lay outside the gene matches. This CDR3 comprises 15 residues. The V gene's germline CDR1 is SGDLS and CDR2 YYNGEE. The CDR3 DNA is TGTGCCAGCAGCTTGACAGGGACCCTTAACTATGGCTACACCTTC. Protein sequence: CASSLTGTLNYGYTF.